This T cell receptor beta chain was obtained from a study of vaccination and CD4 T cells after COVID-19. As concerns this clonotype: Antigen specificity is unknown.

With 6 bases clipped from V and 1 base from J, the junction kept 6 bases outside the gene matches. Germline V gene sequence: CDR1 KGHSH, CDR2 LQKENI. The CDR3 covers 14 residues. Treatment given: approximately nine-day PBMC culture with coronavirus spike peptide pools or control peptides (ViraFEST assay). CD4+ T cells that had been cultured provided DNA sequenced with the Oncomine TCR Beta short-read assay. In TCRdb, the PCR reads were re-called with MiXCR into one record per CDR3 protein. The sample has roughly 14,000 distinct CDR3 sequences; about 47% are singletons. This TCR derives from a human donor who had recovered from COVID-19. Sequencing was performed on CD4+ T cells from blood, cultured in vitro. The V and J genes are TRBV18 and TRBJ2-7; 7 bases align to TRBD1. The CDR3 sequence: CASSWDSLSYEQYF. The DNA for the CDR3 is TGTGCCAGCTCGTGGGACAGCCTTTCCTACGAGCAGTACTTC.